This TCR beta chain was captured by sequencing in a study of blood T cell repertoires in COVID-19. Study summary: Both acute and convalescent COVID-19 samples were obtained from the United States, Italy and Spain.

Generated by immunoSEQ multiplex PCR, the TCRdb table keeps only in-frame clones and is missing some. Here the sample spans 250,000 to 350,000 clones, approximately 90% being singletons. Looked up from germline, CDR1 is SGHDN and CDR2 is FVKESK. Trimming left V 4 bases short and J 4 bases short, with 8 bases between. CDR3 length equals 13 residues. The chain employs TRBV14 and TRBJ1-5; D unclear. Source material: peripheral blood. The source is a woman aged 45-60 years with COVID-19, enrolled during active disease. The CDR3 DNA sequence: TGTGCCAGCAGCCCCGGTGAGAATCAGCCCCAGCATTTT. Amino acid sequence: CASSPGENQPQHF.